A selection of T cell receptor beta chains follows, all from one sample in a study of T cells in tuberculosis. Sequencing used immunoSEQ multiplex PCR; TCRdb keeps in-frame clones, though not all of them. Of 80,000 to 100,000 clones listed, roughly 88% are singletons. Material for sequencing was CD1b-GMM tetramer-negative cells sorted from PBMCs. These receptors all come from an adult woman with latent tuberculosis. Both conserved end residues are part of each CDR3. D genes are given only for firm matches. The size field is filled for only some rows; it gives once, few, many or a size class.

D | J | size | V | DNA | CDR3
. | TRBJ1-1 | . | TRBV29-1 | TGCAGCGTTGAAACCTTGGGCGGGGAAGCTTTCTTT | CSVETLGGEAFF
TRBD1 | TRBJ1-6 | . | TRBV6-6 | TGTGCCAGCAGAAGACAGGGGAGCTCCTATAATTCACCCCTCCACTTT | CASRRQGSSYNSPLHF
TRBD1 | TRBJ1-5 | . | TRBV10-1 | TGCGCCAGCACCCCGACAGGGGCCCGCAATCAGCCCCAGCATTTT | CASTPTGARNQPQHF
TRBD2 | TRBJ2-3 | . | TRBV10-3 | TGTGCCATCAGTGAGGAGACTAGCGGGGGTGAGCAGTATTTT | CAISEETSGGEQYF
TRBD2 | TRBJ2-1 | . | TRBV6-1 | TGTGCCAGCAGGGGGACTAGCGGGGGCCGTAATGAGCAGTTCTTC | CASRGTSGGRNEQFF
TRBD2 | TRBJ2-5 | . | TRBV19 | TGTGCCAGTAAACCAGCGGGGTTACAAGAGACCCAGTACTTC | CASKPAGLQETQYF
TRBD1 | TRBJ1-2 | . | TRBV6-6 | TGTGCCAGCGTCCCGGGACAGGGAGACTATGGCTACACCTTC | CASVPGQGDYGYTF
. | TRBJ1-1 | . | TRBV29-1 | TGCAGCGCAGACAGGATGAACACTGAAGCTTTCTTT | CSADRMNTEAFF
TRBD2 | TRBJ2-7 | . | TRBV6-5 | TGTGCCAGCAGGGTTGTAGCGGGGACCTACGAGCAGTACTTC | CASRVVAGTYEQYF
TRBD1 | TRBJ2-2 | . | TRBV11-3 | TGTGCCAGCAGCCAGCCTACAGGGGGCGTTGGCACCGGGGAGCTGTTTTTT | CASSQPTGGVGTGELFF
. | TRBJ2-2 | . | TRBV27 | TGTGCCAGCAGTTTATCGTGGTCTCCAGGAACCGGGGAGCTGTTTTTT | CASSLSWSPGTGELFF
TRBD2 | TRBJ2-3 | once | TRBV9 | TGTGCCAGCAGCGCCCTAGCGGGGAACCTCGGCGCGGCAGATACGCAGTATTTT | CASSALAGNLGAADTQYF
. | TRBJ2-2 | . | TRBV7-6 | TGTGCCAGCAGCTTAGCGGGATCGGGGACGAACACCGGGGAGCTGTTTTTT | CASSLAGSGTNTGELFF
TRBD2 | TRBJ2-1 | . | TRBV4-2 | TGTGCCAGCAGCCATCACCCAAGGACTAGCGGGGGGGCGTCGGTTTTCTACAATGAGCAGTTCTTC | CASSHHPRTSGGASVFYNEQFF
TRBD1 | TRBJ2-5 | . | TRBV6-1 | TGTGCCAGCAGTGAAACGGGGACAGGTTTGGAGACCCAGTACTTC | CASSETGTGLETQYF
. | TRBJ1-2 | . | TRBV27 | TGTGCCAGCAGCTCACTTACAGGTCATTTCTACTATGGCTACACCTTC | CASSSLTGHFYYGYTF
. | TRBJ2-7 | . | TRBV7-2 | TGTGCCAGCAGCTTAGATGCACGGTCGCCCGAGCAGTACTTC | CASSLDARSPEQYF
TRBD2 | TRBJ2-5 | . | TRBV11-1 | TGTGCCAGCAGCCAAGGTCTAGCGGAACAAGAGACCCAGTACTTC | CASSQGLAEQETQYF
. | TRBJ2-2 | . | TRBV7-9 | TGTGCCAGCAACCTAGCCGCCGGGACAAGGACCGGGGAGCTGTTTTTT | CASNLAAGTRTGELFF
. | TRBJ2-1 | . | TRBV19 | TGTGCCACTGGACAGTTCTACAATGAGCAGTTCTTC | CATGQFYNEQFF
. | TRBJ1-2 | . | TRBV7-9 | TGTGCCAGCAGCTTACAGGGTGCTAACTATGGCTACACCTTC | CASSLQGANYGYTF
. | TRBJ2-7 | . | TRBV25-1 | TGTGCCAGCAGTTCAGGGGTTTACGAGCAGTACTTC | CASSSGVYEQYF
. | TRBJ1-1 | . | TRBV7-9 | TGTGCCAGCAGCTCCTCTAACAGATCGACAGTCTTAGGGAACACTGAAGCTTTCTTT | CASSSSNRSTVLGNTEAFF